A single sample is the source of the 25 T cell receptor beta chains below, sequenced in a study of vaccination effects on CD4 cells after COVID-19. TCRdb keeps only in-frame clones here, not all; method: immunoSEQ multiplex PCR. The data contain about 45,000 clones, approximately 74% of them seen just once; the ten biggest clones take up roughly 8.6%. Having been cultured for 10 days, the cells underwent CD4+ T cell isolation. What these receptors recognize is not known. Sequenced here: CD4+ T cells from PBMCs cultured without peptide, sampled before COVID-19 vaccination. Receptors were obtained from a human donor who had a prior SARS-CoV-2 infection.

This chain connects TRBV4-3 to TRBJ1-6; D remains unclear. The CDR3 runs to 19 residues. Trimming removed 0 bases at V and 0 bases at J, with 15 bases between. CDR1 and CDR2 (germline): LGHNA, YSLEER. In nucleotides, the CDR3 is TGCGCCAGCAGCCAAGATGTCTTGGGCGAGAGCTCCTATAATTCACCCCTCCACTTT. Amino acid sequence: CASSQDVLGESSYNSPLHF.

CDR3 in amino acids: CASSLMSGTGGRPDTQYF. CDR3 bases: TGTGCCAGCAGCTTAATGTCCGGGACAGGGGGCCGTCCAGATACGCAGTATTTT. The chain is built from TRBV7-3 and TRBJ2-3; 12 nucleotides match TRBD1. CDR1 SGHTA and CDR2 FQGTGA come from the germline V gene. V trimming: 1 base; J trimming: 4 bases; junction bases outside the gene matches: 9. This CDR3 spans 18 amino acids. The whole variable domain, remainder taken from reference TRBV7-3 and TRBJ2-3, is GAGVSQTPSNKVTEKGKYVELRCDPISGHTALYWYRQSLGQGPEFLIYFQGTGAADDSGLPNDRFFAVRPEGSVSTLKIQRTERGDSAVYLCASSLMSGTGGRPDTQYFGPGTRLTVL.

The V and J genes are TRBV25-1 and TRBJ1-4; D is unresolved. The V end lost 2 bases, the J end lost 2 bases, and 6 bases lay between the germline ends. The germline CDR1 and CDR2 sequences are MGHDK and SYGVNS. The CDR3 sequence is 14 residues long. The CDR3 nucleotides read TGTGCCAGCAGTGAACCCTACACTAATGAAAAACTGTTTTTT. This translates into CASSEPYTNEKLFF. Using reference TRBV25-1 and TRBJ1-4 for the parts outside the CDR3, the full variable domain is EADIYQTPRYLVIGTGKKITLECSQTMGHDKMYWYQQDPGMELHLIHYSYGVNSTEKGDLSSESTVSRIRTEHFPLTLESARPSHTSQYLCASSEPYTNEKLFFGSGTQLSVL.

This rearrangement joins TRBV7-3 to TRBJ2-7; maybe TRBD2 (6 bases). The V end was cut by 2 bases, the J end by 3 bases, with 17 bases between. This CDR3 spans 16 amino acids. Germline CDR1 and CDR2: SGHTA and FQGTGA. CDR3 nucleotides: TGTGCCAGCAGCTTATATCCGGGACTCTCCAACTACGAGCAGTACTTC. Its protein product is CASSLYPGLSNYEQYF.

J is TRBJ2-7 and V is TRBV29-1; 7 bases are a match to TRBD1. Germline CDR1 and CDR2: SQVTM and ANQGSEA. V shed 6 bases and J 0 bases; nucleotides not matched to a gene: 2. The CDR3 is 12 amino acids. CDR3 nucleotides: TGCAGCGTCTGGGACAGCTCCTACGAGCAGTACTTC. It yields the protein CSVWDSSYEQYF.

The gene calls are TRBV4-1 and TRBJ2-5; D remains unclear. The ends were cut back, 1 base at V and 0 bases at J, with 12 bases in the middle. The CDR3 spans 16 residues. Germline V gene data show CDR1 as MGHRA and CDR2 as YSYEKL. CDR3 protein: CASSQAWQGNQETQYF. The CDR3 nucleotides are TGCGCCAGCAGCCAAGCGTGGCAAGGAAACCAAGAGACCCAGTACTTC.

This clone turned up a few times. The chain links TRBV7-9 to TRBJ2-1; weak D call: TRBD1 (6 bases). The CDR3 loop spans 14 amino acids. V lost 5 bases to trimming and J lost 6 bases, with 14 bases between them. Germline V gene data show CDR1 as SEHNR and CDR2 as FQNEAQ (reference sequence). The CDR3 here is CASSLSGTTNEQFF. The CDR3 DNA is TGTGCCAGCAGCCTGTCCGGGACAACCAATGAGCAGTTCTTC.

The V gene is TRBV20-1, the J gene TRBJ1-1; the D is unclear. Germline CDR1 and CDR2: DFQATT and SNEGSKA (reference sequence). V dropped 5 bases and J dropped 2 bases, with 6 bases sitting between them. The CDR3 runs 11 residues. The CDR3 spells CSALINTEAFF. The CDR3 DNA reads as TGCAGTGCTTTGATCAACACTGAAGCTTTCTTT.

J is TRBJ2-7 and V is TRBV4-3, with 10 bases lining up with TRBD2. After removal of 1 base from V and 6 bases from J, the junction contained 6 bases not matched to a gene. Germline CDR1 reads LGHNA; CDR2 reads YSLEER. The CDR3 consists of 15 residues. The CDR3 region has the DNA TGCGCCAGCAGCCAAGGGGTAGCGGGAGGAGGCGAGCAGTACTTC. Translation gives CASSQGVAGGGEQYF.

The gene calls are TRBV7-2 and TRBJ1-2; tentatively, D is TRBD1 (6 bases). CDR3 length: 14 residues. Trimming left V 1 base short and J 4 bases short, with 10 bases between. Germline CDR1 and CDR2: SGHTA and FQGNSA. CDR3 region: CASSLDRAGYGYTF. The DNA for the CDR3 is TGTGCCAGCAGCTTAGACAGGGCTGGCTATGGCTACACCTTC.

The rearrangement joins TRBV6-5 to TRBJ2-2; 7 nucleotides agree with TRBD1. The CDR3 contains 15 residues. The germline CDR1 and CDR2 sequences are MNHEY and SVGAGI. Trimming removed 7 bases from V and 1 base from J; junction bases left unmatched: 6. The CDR3 DNA follows: TGTGCCAGCAAGCCCGGGACAGAGAACACCGGGGAGCTGTTTTTT. Translating it yields CASKPGTENTGELFF.

Only a few counts were recorded for this clone. V usage is TRBV11-3 and J usage is TRBJ1-1; unclear D gene. Germline lookup yields CDR1 SGHNT and CDR2 YENEEA. The V end lost 5 bases, the J end lost 4 bases, and 17 bases lay between the germline ends. The CDR3 length is 15 residues. Here the CDR3 DNA reads TGTGCCAGCAGCCGTTACGAAAAGTATCCCACTGAAGCTTTCTTT. Translation: CASSRYEKYPTEAFF.

The rearrangement joins TRBV7-2 to TRBJ1-5, with 8 bases matching TRBD1. Germline loops: CDR1 SGHTA, CDR2 FQGNSA. V lost 4 bases and J lost 1; bases outside the gene matches: 6. The CDR3 runs 16 residues. The CDR3 reads CASSSTGQGSNQPQHF. The CDR3 coding sequence is TGTGCCAGCAGCTCCACCGGACAGGGAAGCAATCAGCCCCAGCATTTT.

The chain employs TRBV5-4 and TRBJ2-5; maybe TRBD1 (5 bases). The CDR3 runs 16 residues. CDR1 is SGHNT, CDR2 YYREEE, per germline (reference sequence). V dropped 1 base and J dropped 2 bases, with 15 bases sitting between them. The CDR3 nucleotides read TGTGCCAGCAGCTTGCCGGCAGGGAAGGGGCAAGAGACCCAGTACTTC. Translated, it gives CASSLPAGKGQETQYF. Filled out from reference TRBV5-4 and TRBJ2-5, the complete variable domain reads ETGVTQSPTHLIKTRGQQVTLRCSSQSGHNTVSWYQQALGQGPQFIFQYYREEENGRGNFPPRFSGLQFPNYSSELNVNALELDDSALYLCASSLPAGKGQETQYFGPGTRLLVL.

This sequence joins TRBV5-6 and TRBJ2-3, with 8 nucleotides matching TRBD2. Unmatched junction bases numbered 6, after V lost 1 base and J lost 2 bases. Germline V gene data show CDR1 as SGHDT and CDR2 as YYEEEE. CDR3 length equals 16 residues. CDR3 sequence reads: CASSLPLAAITDTQYF. In DNA, the CDR3 is TGTGCCAGCAGCTTGCCACTAGCGGCAATCACAGATACGCAGTATTTT.

This chain connects TRBV4-1 to TRBJ1-6; 7 nucleotides match TRBD1. With 1 base clipped from V and 8 bases from J, the junction kept 20 bases outside the gene matches. The CDR3 extends over 20 amino acids. Germline lookup yields CDR1 MGHRA and CDR2 YSYEKL. The CDR3 sequence: CASSQGPGTVFNPRHSPLHF. CDR3 in DNA: TGCGCCAGCAGCCAAGGACCCGGGACAGTTTTTAATCCACGGCATTCACCCCTCCACTTT.

This clone has just one count. The chain combines TRBV12-5 with TRBJ1-2; D remains unclear. The CDR3 totals 16 residues. Germline V gene data show CDR1 as LGHNT and CDR2 as FRNRAP. Trimming stripped 0 bases from V and 1 base from J, with 12 bases between. The CDR3 loop reads CASGLVLSGINYGYTF. Written as DNA, the CDR3 is TGTGCTAGTGGTTTGGTACTCTCAGGCATTAACTATGGCTACACCTTC.

The V gene is TRBV4-2, the J gene TRBJ2-7; D perhaps matches TRBD1 (5 bases). Trimming removed 2 bases from V and 2 bases from J, with 16 bases in between. This CDR3 is 16 amino acids long. The germline V gene encodes CDR1 LGHNA and CDR2 YNFKEQ. CDR3 residues: CASSQLVAGSAYEQYF. CDR3 in DNA: TGTGCCAGCAGCCAATTAGTGGCAGGGTCCGCCTACGAGCAGTACTTC.

The gene calls are TRBV6-5 and TRBJ1-4; 8 bases map to TRBD1. Germline V gene data show CDR1 as MNHEY and CDR2 as SVGAGI. The V and J ends lost 4 bases and 2 bases, in that order; junction bases with no gene match: 6. The CDR3 sequence is 16 residues long. CDR3 sequence: CASSFRYRGTNEKLFF. For the CDR3, the DNA is TGTGCCAGCAGTTTCCGATACAGGGGGACTAATGAAAAACTGTTTTTT.

This clone was recorded a few times. The V call is TRBV9, the J call TRBJ1-1, with D hard to call. Trimming left V 4 bases short and J 3 bases short, with 7 bases between. Germline values: CDR1 SGDLS, CDR2 YYNGEE. The CDR3 is 12 residues long. CDR3 sequence reads: CASSQEYTEAFF. The CDR3 DNA sequence: TGTGCCAGCAGCCAAGAGTACACTGAAGCTTTCTTT.

V usage is TRBV30 and J usage is TRBJ2-1; TRBD2 agrees at 12 bases. CDR1 is GTSNPN, CDR2 SVGIG, per germline (reference sequence). Trimming removed 1 base from V and 4 bases from J; junction bases left unmatched: 5. The CDR3 covers 16 residues. The CDR3 DNA reads as TGTGCCTGGAGTGGGCTAGCGGGGGGGCCTTACAATGAGCAGTTCTTC. This translates into CAWSGLAGGPYNEQFF.

This chain connects TRBV3-1 (or the pseudogene TRBV3-2) to TRBJ2-5; TRBD2 is a possible D gene (6 bases). V gave up 2 bases and J gave up 4 bases, with 8 bases separating them. CDR3 length: 13 residues. The germline CDR1 and CDR2 sequences are LGHDT and YNNKEL (reference sequence). The CDR3 here is CASSQLALETQYF. The CDR3 DNA reads as TGTGCCAGCAGCCAACTAGCGTTAGAGACCCAGTACTTC.

The V and J genes are TRBV20-1 and TRBJ2-3, with 10 bases lining up with TRBD2. The V and J ends lost 3 bases and 10 bases, in that order; junction bases with no gene match: 7. The CDR3 runs to 13 residues. Germline assignment: CDR1 DFQATT and CDR2 SNEGSKA (reference sequence). The CDR3 region has the DNA TGCAGTGCTAGTGGTAGCGGGGGGAGTGCGCAGTATTTT. This gives the protein CSASGSGGSAQYF.

The chain couples TRBV5-1 to TRBJ1-1; D not certain. The V end was cut by 2 bases, the J end by 1 base, with 6 bases between. The CDR3 covers 13 residues. CDR1 and CDR2 from the germline V gene are SGHRS and YFSETQ. The CDR3 coding sequence is TGCGCCAGCAGCTTATGGGAGAACACTGAAGCTTTCTTT. Protein product: CASSLWENTEAFF.

This clone was observed a handful of times. J is TRBJ2-3 and V is TRBV29-1; D unclear. The germline V and J ends were trimmed by 3 bases and 4 bases, with 11 bases remaining between them. The CDR3 consists of 13 residues. Germline V lookup: CDR1 SQVTM, CDR2 ANQGSEA. The CDR3: CSVDQLYADTQYF. CDR3 nucleotide sequence: TGCAGCGTTGACCAGCTCTACGCAGATACGCAGTATTTT.